This TCR beta chain was recovered during a study of blood T cell repertoires in COVID-19. Study context: Acute and convalescent COVID-19 samples came from the United States, Italy and Spain. PBMCs, B-cell-depleted T cells, or T cells provided the cDNA or gDNA that made up the material.

Patients from Seattle were sampled longitudinally, starting during active infection. Authors' methods: Reference gene primer amplification yielded estimated nucleated cell counts. Assay: immunoSEQ multiplex PCR; the TCRdb copy retains only in-frame clones and omits some. Clonal size and the V and J genes are those of that table, whereas D and trimming came from the DNA. The data show tens of thousands of clones, roughly 89% seen once. CDR3 length: 13 residues. V trimming: 2 bases; J trimming: 4 bases; junction bases outside the gene matches: 1. This sequence joins TRBV12-3 or TRBV12-4 and TRBJ1-2; 7 bases agree with TRBD1. The source of this sequence is an older woman with COVID-19, enrolled during active disease. Material: peripheral blood. CDR3 region: CASSLRDSYGYTF. Here the CDR3 DNA reads TGTGCCAGCAGTTTAAGGGACAGCTATGGCTACACCTTC.